Given below is one T cell receptor (beta chain) in context. Its target is unknown. Germline V gives CDR1 SGHVS, CDR2 FNYEAQ. CDR3 size: 17 residues. With V trimmed by 1 base and J by 5 bases, 11 bases remained unmatched. The data originate from a study of T-cell memory formation after mild COVID-19. General observations from the study: Contracting CD4+ clones were located mainly in CM and EM, and CD8+ clones in EMRA. Second-wave clones reaching peak frequency on day 37 lacked confirmed SARS-CoV-2 specificity. Contracting clones, day 15 to 85, had balanced CD4/CD8, and later expanders favored CD4+.

Constant-segment-primed 5'RACE gave TCR alpha and TCR beta cDNA libraries with sample barcodes and UMIs. TCRdb fed the 5' RACE reads into MiXCR, producing one record per CDR3 protein. The repertoire holds hundreds of thousands of distinct CDR3 sequences, with around 28% as singletons. Specimen: PBMCs or a T cell subset sorted from them (not recorded which). The TCR comes from an adult woman who had mild COVID-19 (a few samples of this study predate the infection). Cell type and time point are not known. The chain couples TRBV7-6 to TRBJ2-5; 9 bases fit TRBD2. The CDR3 coding sequence is TGTGCCAGCAGCTTAGTCCGGGTGGGACTAGCCGGGGAGACCCAGTACTTC. Amino acids: CASSLVRVGLAGETQYF.